The rows below give T cell receptor beta chains drawn from one sample of a study of blood T cells in healthy people across ages. From the 5' RACE reads, TCRdb called clonotypes with MiXCR, one entry per CDR3 protein. The sample yields roughly 1,700,000 distinct CDR3 sequences, 28% seen once. The sample consisted of blood. The receptor source for this set is a woman aged 25 to 45 in good health. CDR3s include the opening cysteine and the closing phenylalanine or tryptophan.

v_call: TRBV11-2; cdr3_aa: CASSLVVGARTEAFF
v_call: TRBV6-5; cdr3_aa: CASSYQQGFETLHF
v_call: TRBV20-1; cdr3_aa: CRPGLPSYNEQFF
v_call: TRBV6-1; cdr3_aa: CASRFYPTVNTEAFF
v_call: TRBV4-1; cdr3_aa: CASSQTTGPTYEQYF
v_call: TRBV2; cdr3_aa: CASSDRAGGRWERFF
v_call: TRBV6-4; cdr3_aa: CASSDSKGFSEKLFF
v_call: TRBV10-3; cdr3_aa: CAINPGANTGELFF
v_call: TRBV27; cdr3_aa: CASRSFGSGANVLTF
v_call: TRBV20-1; cdr3_aa: CSAPNSGGAYNEQFF
v_call: TRBV10-3; cdr3_aa: CAISESEENVQYF
v_call: TRBV15; cdr3_aa: CATSPSGSGGAKNIQYF
v_call: TRBV5-5; cdr3_aa: CASSLSSGYTYEQYF
v_call: TRBV29-1; cdr3_aa: CSVAPLGGFGYEQYF
v_call: TRBV6-1; cdr3_aa: CASSEVALISPLHF
v_call: TRBV11-2; cdr3_aa: CASSFLFDVLPYEQYF
v_call: TRBV7-2; cdr3_aa: CASSQAAVGGELFF
v_call: TRBV5-1; cdr3_aa: CASSLRDGGREQFF
v_call: TRBV6-2/TRBV6-3; cdr3_aa: CASSSRDKGVNNEQYF
v_call: TRBV9; cdr3_aa: CASSVEGLGLAAFTDTQYF
v_call: TRBV20-1; cdr3_aa: CSADRDRTEETQYF
v_call: TRBV7-8; cdr3_aa: CASRDSGANTGELFF
v_call: TRBV6-2/TRBV6-3; cdr3_aa: CASTPGREQYF
v_call: TRBV5-1; cdr3_aa: CASSFLDGGSYNEQFF
v_call: TRBV7-9; cdr3_aa: CASSSVVSGDVGYGYTF
v_call: TRBV7-2; cdr3_aa: CASSFRTSDQETQYF
v_call: TRBV9; cdr3_aa: CASSLRPQVTDTQYF
v_call: TRBV16; cdr3_aa: CASSYAVGARESNQPQHF
v_call: TRBV7-6; cdr3_aa: CASSPLNGETQYF
v_call: TRBV10-1; cdr3_aa: CASSEREDPPADDTQYF
v_call: TRBV7-2; cdr3_aa: CASSNRDRPTPEQFF
v_call: TRBV5-1; cdr3_aa: CASSLTWGLKETQYF
v_call: TRBV5-1; cdr3_aa: CASSLQTGGYTF
v_call: TRBV12-3/TRBV12-4; cdr3_aa: CASSLAGVGANVLTF
v_call: TRBV4-3; cdr3_aa: CASSQGDDGNEQYF
v_call: TRBV4-1; cdr3_aa: CASSQVAGALRNIQYF
v_call: TRBV12-3/TRBV12-4; cdr3_aa: CASSFVSSGSGWGSYEQYF
v_call: TRBV20-1; cdr3_aa: CSARSLGQAIADTQYF
v_call: TRBV30; cdr3_aa: CAWSSGGIGYTF
v_call: TRBV12-3/TRBV12-4; cdr3_aa: CASSFGSHTGIGYTF
v_call: TRBV4-1; cdr3_aa: CASSQAKGAHEQYF
v_call: TRBV11-1; cdr3_aa: CASATGQYYGYTF
v_call: TRBV7-2; cdr3_aa: CAGSGRGYSSYEQYF
v_call: TRBV6-1; cdr3_aa: CASSRRRQARVETQYF
v_call: TRBV4-3; cdr3_aa: CASSQEPINEQFF
v_call: TRBV20-1; cdr3_aa: CSAPPQGQEQFF
v_call: TRBV20-1; cdr3_aa: CSARVSGLQETQYF
v_call: TRBV29-1; cdr3_aa: CSVASGRGQETQYF